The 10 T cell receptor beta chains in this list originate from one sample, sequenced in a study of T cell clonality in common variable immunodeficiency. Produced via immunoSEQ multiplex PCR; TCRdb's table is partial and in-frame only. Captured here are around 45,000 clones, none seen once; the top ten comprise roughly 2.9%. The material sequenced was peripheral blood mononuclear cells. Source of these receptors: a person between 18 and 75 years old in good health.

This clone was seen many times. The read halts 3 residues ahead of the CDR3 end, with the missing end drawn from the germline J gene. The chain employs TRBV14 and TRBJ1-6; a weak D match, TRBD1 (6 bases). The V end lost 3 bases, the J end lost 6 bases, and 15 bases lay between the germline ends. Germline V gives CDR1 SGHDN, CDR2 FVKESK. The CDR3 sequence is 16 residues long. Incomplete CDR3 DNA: TGTGCCAGCAGCCAGATCGCGGACAGTCCTAATTCACCC. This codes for CASSQIADSPNSP. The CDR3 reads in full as CASSQIADSPNSPLHF.

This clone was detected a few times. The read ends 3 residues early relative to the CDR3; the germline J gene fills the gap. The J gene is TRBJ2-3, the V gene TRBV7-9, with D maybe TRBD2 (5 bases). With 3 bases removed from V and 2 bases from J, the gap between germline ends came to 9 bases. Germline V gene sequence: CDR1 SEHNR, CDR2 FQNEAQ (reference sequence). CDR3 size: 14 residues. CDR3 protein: CASSFTRVTDTQYF. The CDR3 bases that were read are TGTGCCAGCAGCTTCACGCGGGTCACAGATACG.

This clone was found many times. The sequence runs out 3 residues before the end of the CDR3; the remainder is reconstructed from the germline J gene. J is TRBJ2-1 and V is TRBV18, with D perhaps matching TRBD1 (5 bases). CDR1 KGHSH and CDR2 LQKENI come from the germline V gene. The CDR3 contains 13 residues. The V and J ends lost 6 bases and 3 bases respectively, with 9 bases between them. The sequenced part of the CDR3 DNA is TGTGCCAGCTCTCAAAGGGGCTACAATGAG. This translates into CASSQRGYNE. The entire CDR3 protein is CASSQRGYNEQFF. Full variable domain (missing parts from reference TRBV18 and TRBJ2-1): NAGVMQNPRHLVRRRGQEARLRCSPMKGHSHVYWYRQLPEEGLKFMVYLQKENIIDESGMPKERFSAEFPKEGPSILRIQQVVRGDSAAYFCASSQRGYNEQFFGPGTRLTVL.

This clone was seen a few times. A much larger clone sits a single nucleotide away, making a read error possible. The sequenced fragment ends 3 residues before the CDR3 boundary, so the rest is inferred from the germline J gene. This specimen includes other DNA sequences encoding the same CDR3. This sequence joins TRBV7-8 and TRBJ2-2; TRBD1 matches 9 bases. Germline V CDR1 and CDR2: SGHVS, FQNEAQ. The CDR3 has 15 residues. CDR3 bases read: TGCGCCAGCAGCTTACAGGGGGCCGGCACCGGGGAG. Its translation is CASSLQGAGTGE. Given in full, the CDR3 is CASSLQGAGTGELFF.

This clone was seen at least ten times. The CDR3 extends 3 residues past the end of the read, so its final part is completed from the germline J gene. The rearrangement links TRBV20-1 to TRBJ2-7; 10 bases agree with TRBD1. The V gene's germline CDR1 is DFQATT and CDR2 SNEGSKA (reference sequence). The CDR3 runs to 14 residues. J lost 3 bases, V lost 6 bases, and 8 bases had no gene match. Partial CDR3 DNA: TGCAGTGCCCCCGGGACAGGGGACGTCTACGAG. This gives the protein CSAPGTGDVYE. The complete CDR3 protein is CSAPGTGDVYEQYF.

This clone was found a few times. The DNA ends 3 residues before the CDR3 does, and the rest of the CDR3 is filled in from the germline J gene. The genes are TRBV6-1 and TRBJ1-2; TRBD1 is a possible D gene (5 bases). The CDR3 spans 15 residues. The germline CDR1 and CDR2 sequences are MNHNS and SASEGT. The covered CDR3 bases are TGTGCCAGCAGTGAAGCAACGGGACTCACCTACGAC. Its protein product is CASSEATGLTYD. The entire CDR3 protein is CASSEATGLTYDYTF.

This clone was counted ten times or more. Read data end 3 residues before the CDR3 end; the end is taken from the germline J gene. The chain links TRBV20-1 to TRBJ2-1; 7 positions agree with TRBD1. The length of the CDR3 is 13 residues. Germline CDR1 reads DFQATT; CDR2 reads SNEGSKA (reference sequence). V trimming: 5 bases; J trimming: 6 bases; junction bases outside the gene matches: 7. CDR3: CSASTGYGNEQFF. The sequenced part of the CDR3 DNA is TGCAGTGCTTCGACAGGGTACGGCAATGAG.

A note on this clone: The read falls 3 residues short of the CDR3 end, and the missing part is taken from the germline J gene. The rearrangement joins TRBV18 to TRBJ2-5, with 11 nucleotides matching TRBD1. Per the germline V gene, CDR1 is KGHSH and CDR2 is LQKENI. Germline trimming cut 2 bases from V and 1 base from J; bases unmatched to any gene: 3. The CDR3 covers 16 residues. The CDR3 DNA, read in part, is TGTGCCAGCTCACCAACGGGACAGGGGGTCCAAGAGACC. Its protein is CASSPTGQGVQET. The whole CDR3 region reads CASSPTGQGVQETQYF.

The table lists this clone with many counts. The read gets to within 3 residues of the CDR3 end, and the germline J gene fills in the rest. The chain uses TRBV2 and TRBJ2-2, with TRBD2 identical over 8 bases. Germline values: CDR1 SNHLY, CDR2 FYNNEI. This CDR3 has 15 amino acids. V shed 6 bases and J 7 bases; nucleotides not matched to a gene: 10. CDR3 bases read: TGTGCCAGCAGGGGAGCGGGACTAGACAACGGGGAG. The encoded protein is CASRGAGLDNGE. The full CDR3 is CASRGAGLDNGELFF.

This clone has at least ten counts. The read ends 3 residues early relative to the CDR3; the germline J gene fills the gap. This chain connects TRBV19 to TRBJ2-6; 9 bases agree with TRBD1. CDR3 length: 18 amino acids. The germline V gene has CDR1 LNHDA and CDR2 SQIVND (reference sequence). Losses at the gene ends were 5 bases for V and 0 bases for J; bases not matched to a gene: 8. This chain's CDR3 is CASSPPGTGYSGANVLTF. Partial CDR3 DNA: TGTGCCAGTAGTCCCCCCGGGACAGGGTACTCTGGGGCCAACGTC.